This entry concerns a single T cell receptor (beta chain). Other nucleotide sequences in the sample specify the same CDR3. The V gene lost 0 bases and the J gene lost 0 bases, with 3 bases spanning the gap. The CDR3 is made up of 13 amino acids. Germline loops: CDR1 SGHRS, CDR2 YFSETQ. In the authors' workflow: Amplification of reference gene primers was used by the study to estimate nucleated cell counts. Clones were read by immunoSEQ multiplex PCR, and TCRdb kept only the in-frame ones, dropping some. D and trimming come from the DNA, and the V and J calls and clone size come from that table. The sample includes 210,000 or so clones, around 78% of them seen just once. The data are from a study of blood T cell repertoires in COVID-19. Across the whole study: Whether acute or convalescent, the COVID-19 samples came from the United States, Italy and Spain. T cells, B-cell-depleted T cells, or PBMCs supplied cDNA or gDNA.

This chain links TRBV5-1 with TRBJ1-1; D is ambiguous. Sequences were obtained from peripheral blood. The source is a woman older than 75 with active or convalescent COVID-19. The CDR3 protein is CASSLAVNTEAFF. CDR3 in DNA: TGCGCCAGCAGCTTGGCAGTGAACACTGAAGCTTTCTTT.